These T cell receptor beta chains were read from a single sample in a study of beta chain features in type 1 diabetes. Data came from immunoSEQ multiplex PCR; TCRdb stores just in-frame clones and leaves some out. The table shows about 150,000 clones, with about 12% occurring only once. The sample taken for sequencing was central memory CD4+ T cells from blood. These receptors came from a man aged 18 to 30 with type 1 diabetes. Both conserved end residues are part of each CDR3. The D gene is left open where the match is weak. For some rows the clone size is stated as once, few or many, or as a class when expanded; others skip it.

j_gene: TRBJ2-2
abundance: many
v_gene: TRBV4-1
d_gene: .
len: 15
CDR3aa: CASSQARAHTGELFF
CDR3nt: TGCGCCAGCAGCCAAGCTCGGGCGCACACCGGGGAGCTGTTTTTT

j_gene: TRBJ1-5
abundance: .
v_gene: TRBV30
d_gene: .
len: 12
CDR3aa: CAWSVGNQPQHF
CDR3nt: TGTGCCTGGAGTGTAGGGAATCAGCCCCAGCATTTT

j_gene: TRBJ2-5
abundance: few
v_gene: TRBV30
d_gene: .
len: 13
CDR3aa: CAWSGGHVGTQYF
CDR3nt: TGTGCCTGGAGTGGGGGCCATGTCGGGACCCAGTACTTC

j_gene: TRBJ1-2
abundance: few
v_gene: TRBV7-9
d_gene: .
len: 13
CDR3aa: CASTSVAGDGYTF
CDR3nt: TGTGCCAGCACCTCGGTGGCAGGGGATGGCTACACCTTC

j_gene: TRBJ2-5
abundance: .
v_gene: TRBV29-1
d_gene: .
len: 13
CDR3aa: CSVELPGSETQYF
CDR3nt: TGCAGCGTTGAGCTACCCGGGAGCGAGACCCAGTACTTC

j_gene: TRBJ1-4
abundance: few
v_gene: TRBV30
d_gene: TRBD1
len: 14
CDR3aa: CAWNPGQGNEKLFF
CDR3nt: TGTGCCTGGAACCCAGGACAGGGGAATGAAAAACTGTTTTTT

j_gene: TRBJ1-1
abundance: few
v_gene: TRBV19
d_gene: .
len: 11
CDR3aa: CASSYGRQAFF
CDR3nt: TGTGCCAGTAGTTACGGCAGACAAGCTTTCTTT

j_gene: TRBJ2-7
abundance: few
v_gene: TRBV10-3
d_gene: TRBD1
len: 15
CDR3aa: CAISASGQPAYEQYF
CDR3nt: TGTGCCATCAGTGCCTCGGGACAGCCGGCCTACGAGCAGTACTTC

j_gene: TRBJ2-7
abundance: few
v_gene: TRBV7-9
d_gene: .
len: 12
CDR3aa: CASSLNTYEQYF
CDR3nt: TGTGCCAGCAGCTTAAACACCTACGAGCAGTACTTC

j_gene: TRBJ1-4
abundance: .
v_gene: TRBV4-1
d_gene: .
len: 16
CDR3aa: CASSQEWKLRREKLFF
CDR3nt: TGCGCCAGCAGCCAAGAATGGAAACTCCGGCGTGAAAAACTGTTTTTT

j_gene: TRBJ2-7
abundance: few
v_gene: TRBV29-1
d_gene: .
len: 12
CDR3aa: CSVGATAYEQYF
CDR3nt: TGCAGCGTTGGGGCAACAGCCTACGAGCAGTACTTC

j_gene: TRBJ1-5
abundance: .
v_gene: TRBV4-1
d_gene: .
len: 14
CDR3aa: CASSHDGFNQPQHF
CDR3nt: TGCGCCAGCAGCCATGACGGATTCAATCAGCCCCAGCATTTT

j_gene: TRBJ1-3
abundance: .
v_gene: TRBV5-6
d_gene: .
len: 12
CDR3aa: CASSHYGNTIYF
CDR3nt: TGTGCCAGCAGCCACTATGGAAACACCATATATTTT

j_gene: TRBJ2-1
abundance: few
v_gene: TRBV7-8
d_gene: TRBD1
len: 13
CDR3aa: CASRLGQNNEQFF
CDR3nt: TGTGCCAGCAGACTGGGACAGAACAATGAGCAGTTCTTC

j_gene: TRBJ2-7
abundance: few
v_gene: TRBV11-1
d_gene: .
len: 14
CDR3aa: CASSASRGPYEQYF
CDR3nt: TGTGCCAGCAGCGCATCTCGGGGGCCCTACGAGCAGTACTTC

j_gene: TRBJ2-7
abundance: .
v_gene: TRBV20-1
d_gene: .
len: 11
CDR3aa: CSAPDGPGQYF
CDR3nt: TGCAGTGCTCCGGACGGGCCGGGGCAGTACTTC

j_gene: TRBJ1-1
abundance: .
v_gene: TRBV5-6
d_gene: .
len: 13
CDR3aa: CASSYPVSTEAFF
CDR3nt: TGTGCCAGCAGCTACCCCGTGAGCACTGAAGCTTTCTTT

j_gene: TRBJ2-6
abundance: .
v_gene: TRBV25-1
d_gene: .
len: 17
CDR3aa: CASRVQGGDSGANVLTF
CDR3nt: TGTGCCAGCAGAGTACAGGGAGGGGACTCTGGGGCCAACGTCCTGACTTTC

j_gene: TRBJ2-7
abundance: few
v_gene: TRBV2
d_gene: TRBD1
len: 13
CDR3aa: CASIRTGYDEQYF
CDR3nt: TGTGCCAGCATCCGGACAGGGTATGACGAGCAGTACTTC

j_gene: TRBJ2-7
abundance: many
v_gene: TRBV10-3
d_gene: .
len: 12
CDR3aa: CAISEGSYEQYF
CDR3nt: TGTGCCATCAGTGAGGGCTCCTACGAGCAGTACTTC

j_gene: TRBJ2-3
abundance: few
v_gene: TRBV4-1
d_gene: TRBD2
len: 16
CDR3aa: CASSQRTSGSTDTQYF
CDR3nt: TGCGCCAGCAGCCAACGGACTAGCGGTAGCACAGATACGCAGTATTTT

j_gene: TRBJ2-3
abundance: few
v_gene: TRBV9
d_gene: .
len: 15
CDR3aa: CASSPGGVSADTQYF
CDR3nt: TGTGCCAGCAGCCCTGGAGGAGTTTCCGCAGATACGCAGTATTTT

j_gene: TRBJ1-2
abundance: many
v_gene: TRBV29-1
d_gene: TRBD1
len: 15
CDR3aa: CSVAGQGADGYGYTF
CDR3nt: TGCAGCGTCGCCGGACAGGGGGCGGATGGGTATGGCTACACCTTC

j_gene: TRBJ2-1
abundance: few
v_gene: TRBV5-1
d_gene: TRBD2
len: 15
CDR3aa: CASSLAGANYNEQFF
CDR3nt: TGCGCCAGCAGCCTAGCGGGGGCGAACTACAATGAGCAGTTCTTC

j_gene: TRBJ2-7
abundance: .
v_gene: TRBV19
d_gene: .
len: 13
CDR3aa: CASGARRSYEQYF
CDR3nt: TGTGCCAGCGGGGCCCGGAGGTCCTACGAGCAGTACTTC

j_gene: TRBJ2-5
abundance: many
v_gene: TRBV7-2
d_gene: .
len: 14
CDR3aa: CASSLGREGETQYF
CDR3nt: TGTGCCAGCAGCTTAGGGCGGGAAGGCGAGACCCAGTACTTC

j_gene: TRBJ2-1
abundance: .
v_gene: TRBV7-9
d_gene: TRBD2
len: 15
CDR3aa: CASSLLAGSGGEQFF
CDR3nt: TGTGCCAGCAGCTTACTAGCGGGGAGCGGTGGTGAGCAGTTCTTC

j_gene: TRBJ1-6
abundance: once
v_gene: TRBV18
d_gene: TRBD1
len: 16
CDR3aa: CASSPATGALSSPLHF
CDR3nt: TGTGCCAGCTCACCCGCGACAGGGGCCCTAAGTTCACCCCTCCACTTT

j_gene: TRBJ2-3
abundance: few
v_gene: TRBV5-5
d_gene: .
len: 15
CDR3aa: CASSPTPMKTDTQYF
CDR3nt: TGTGCCAGCAGCCCGACACCCATGAAGACAGATACGCAGTATTTT

j_gene: TRBJ1-2
abundance: few
v_gene: TRBV7-2
d_gene: TRBD1
len: 14
CDR3aa: CASSLQGPTYGYTF
CDR3nt: TGTGCCAGCAGCCTACAGGGGCCCACTTATGGCTACACCTTC

j_gene: TRBJ2-7
abundance: few
v_gene: TRBV5-1
d_gene: .
len: 15
CDR3aa: CASSPDDRPTYEQYF
CDR3nt: TGCGCCAGCAGCCCGGACGACAGACCGACCTACGAGCAGTACTTC

j_gene: TRBJ1-1
abundance: few
v_gene: TRBV2
d_gene: .
len: 16
CDR3aa: CASSERSGTVNTEAFF
CDR3nt: TGTGCCAGCAGTGAAAGGTCTGGGACGGTGAACACTGAAGCTTTCTTT

j_gene: TRBJ2-5
abundance: .
v_gene: TRBV5-1
d_gene: TRBD1
len: 18
CDR3aa: CASSSPTGQGLAGETQYF
CDR3nt: TGCGCCAGCAGCTCCCCCACAGGACAGGGCCTCGCCGGAGAGACCCAGTACTTC

j_gene: TRBJ1-4
abundance: .
v_gene: TRBV7-2
d_gene: .
len: 15
CDR3aa: CASSPTGGGNEKLFF
CDR3nt: TGTGCCAGCAGCCCTACTGGAGGCGGAAATGAAAAACTGTTTTTT

j_gene: TRBJ1-2
abundance: .
v_gene: TRBV6-5
d_gene: TRBD1
len: 13
CDR3aa: CASSRGQNYGYTF
CDR3nt: TGTGCCAGCAGTAGGGGACAGAACTATGGCTACACCTTC

j_gene: TRBJ2-5
abundance: few
v_gene: TRBV5-1
d_gene: .
len: 16
CDR3aa: CASSPGRGQRQETQYF
CDR3nt: TGCGCCAGCAGCCCTGGGCGGGGACAGCGGCAAGAGACCCAGTACTTC

j_gene: TRBJ2-1
abundance: few
v_gene: TRBV4-1
d_gene: TRBD2
len: 20
CDR3aa: CASSHPDRAKLSGFYNEQFF
CDR3nt: TGCGCCAGCAGCCATCCCGATCGGGCCAAGCTTAGCGGGTTCTACAATGAGCAGTTCTTC

j_gene: TRBJ1-3
abundance: .
v_gene: TRBV9
d_gene: .
len: 14
CDR3aa: CASSGTGSGNTIYF
CDR3nt: TGTGCCAGCAGCGGAACAGGGTCAGGAAACACCATATATTTT

j_gene: TRBJ1-1
abundance: few
v_gene: TRBV6-6
d_gene: TRBD1
len: 14
CDR3aa: CASTEQGEGTEAFF
CDR3nt: TGTGCCAGCACCGAACAGGGGGAAGGAACTGAAGCTTTCTTT

j_gene: TRBJ2-3
abundance: .
v_gene: TRBV7-2
d_gene: .
len: 14
CDR3aa: CASSLGQGGDTQYF
CDR3nt: TGTGCCAGCAGCTTAGGGCAGGGTGGGGATACGCAGTATTTT

j_gene: TRBJ2-3
abundance: once
v_gene: TRBV6-1
d_gene: TRBD2
len: 15
CDR3aa: CASSFSGGPTDTQYF
CDR3nt: TGTGCCAGCAGCTTTAGCGGGGGGCCGACAGATACGCAGTATTTT